This entry lists 14 T cell receptor beta chains sequenced from one sample in a study of cytomegalovirus exposure and HLA in healthy donors. The PCR was carried out with 60 Vbeta primers and 13 Jbeta primers. Only in-frame clones appear in the TCRdb table, and some are missing; sequencing was by immunoSEQ multiplex PCR. The sample holds around 78,000 clones, 60% to 70% seen once. The sequenced material came from PBMCs. The receptors were gathered from a man in his thirties or forties in good health and CMV-seropositive.

This clone was seen only a few times. Other DNA sequences in this sample translate to the same CDR3. V is TRBV2 and J is TRBJ1-5; no clear D. The CDR3 totals 15 residues. V was clipped by 0 bases and J by 6 bases, with 12 bases between them. The V gene's germline CDR1 is SNHLY and CDR2 FYNNEI. The CDR3 region has the DNA TGTGCCAGCAGTGAAGCGTGGGTGGACTCTCAGCCCCAGCATTTT. The encoded protein is CASSEAWVDSQPQHF.

This clone was picked up one time. J is TRBJ2-1 and V is TRBV6-6; 9 bases are a match to TRBD2. Germline CDR1 reads MNHNY; CDR2 reads SVGAGI (reference sequence). The CDR3 spans 16 residues. Trimming removed 2 bases from V and 4 bases from J; junction bases left unmatched: 6. CDR3 protein: CASSYQTSGDYNEQFF. CDR3 nucleotides: TGTGCCAGCAGTTACCAGACTAGCGGAGATTACAATGAGCAGTTCTTC.

The chain carries TRBV5-6 and TRBJ2-3; D perhaps matches TRBD2 (6 bases). CDR3 size: 15 residues. V shed 1 base and J shed 5 bases, with 14 bases lying between them. In germline, CDR1 is SGHDT, CDR2 YYEEEE. Written as DNA, the CDR3 is TGTGCCAGCAGCTTGCTCCTAGCTAGCGTAGATACGCAGTATTTT. This translates into CASSLLLASVDTQYF.

The rearrangement links TRBV25-1 to TRBJ2-7; weak D call: TRBD1 (6 bases). Trimming pared 8 bases from V and 3 bases from J, leaving 14 bases between. The CDR3 loop spans 13 amino acids. CDR1 MGHDK and CDR2 SYGVNS come from the germline V gene. The CDR3 DNA sequence: TGTGCCAGCTGGGACACATACCGCTACGAGCAGTACTTC. Translated, it gives CASWDTYRYEQYF.

This chain connects TRBV7-6 to TRBJ2-1; 9 bases align to TRBD2. With 2 bases clipped from V and 9 bases from J, the junction kept 8 bases outside the gene matches. This CDR3 comprises 15 residues. CDR1 and CDR2 from the germline V gene are SGHVS and FNYEAQ. The DNA for the CDR3 is TGTGCCAGCAGCTTAAGTGCGGGGGGGCATCCTGAGCAGTTCTTC. This encodes CASSLSAGGHPEQFF.

This clone has just a few counts. This rearrangement joins TRBV5-6 to TRBJ2-3; 10 bases map to TRBD2. The junction had 5 bases not matched to a gene; V was cut back by 5 bases and J by 5 bases. Germline V CDR1 and CDR2: SGHDT, YYEEEE. This CDR3 spans 14 amino acids. This CDR3 is CASRLAGEKDTQYF. CDR3 DNA sequence: TGTGCCAGCAGGCTAGCGGGGGAAAAAGATACGCAGTATTTT.

The J gene is TRBJ2-7, the V gene TRBV7-8, with 8 nucleotides matching TRBD1. J lost 3 bases, V lost 5 bases, and 3 bases had no gene match. The germline V gene encodes CDR1 SGHVS and CDR2 FQNEAQ. The CDR3 extends over 13 amino acids. As DNA, the CDR3 is TGTGCCAGCAGCGAGGGACAGGTCTACGAGCAGTACTTC. This codes for CASSEGQVYEQYF.

The CDR3 reads CASSAGRTSGTDTQYF. The CDR3 DNA sequence: TGTGCCAGTAGTGCCGGACGGACTAGCGGTACAGATACGCAGTATTTT. The chain combines TRBV19 with TRBJ2-3, with 10 nucleotides matching TRBD2. V was clipped by 5 bases and J by 3 bases; unmatched bases: 8. Germline values: CDR1 LNHDA, CDR2 SQIVND (reference sequence). This CDR3 comprises 16 residues.

This clone was seen a handful of times. The chain employs TRBV28 and TRBJ2-3; 12 bases are a match to TRBD1. Germline loops: CDR1 MDHEN, CDR2 SYDVKM. This CDR3 comprises 16 residues. Trimming removed 6 bases from V and 5 bases from J; junction bases left unmatched: 9. The CDR3 DNA follows: TGTGCCAGCAGCACTTCCTGGGACAGGGGGCGAGATACGCAGTATTTT. Amino acids: CASSTSWDRGRDTQYF.

This clone was counted between two and nine times. CDR3 residues: CASKGQGETQYF. The CDR3 DNA sequence: TGTGCCAGCAAGGGACAGGGGGAGACCCAGTACTTC. The rearrangement uses TRBV2 and TRBJ2-5; 10 bases align to TRBD1. V shed 7 bases and J 5 bases; nucleotides not matched to a gene: 1. The germline V gene encodes CDR1 SNHLY and CDR2 FYNNEI. This CDR3 is built from 12 residues.

As DNA, the CDR3 is TGTGCCAGCAGTTTAAGTCAGGGGGCAGCCACCGGGGAGCTGTTTTTT. Translated: CASSLSQGAATGELFF. This rearrangement joins TRBV27 to TRBJ2-2; 8 positions agree with TRBD1. The V gene's germline CDR1 is MNHEY and CDR2 SMNVEV (reference sequence). The CDR3 contains 16 residues. J gave up 4 bases and V 2 bases, and 6 bases lay outside the gene matches.

Note on this clone: The junction departs from the called germline gene at one end, perhaps through a read error. V usage is TRBV7-7 and J usage is TRBJ2-5; 8 nucleotides match TRBD1. The V gene's germline CDR1 is SSHAT and CDR2 FNYEAQ (reference sequence). The length of the CDR3 is 17 residues. In DNA, the CDR3 is TGTGCTAGCAGCTTCCGGACAGGGCAATTGGGCCAAGAGACCCAGTACTTC. Its translation: CASSFRTGQLGQETQYF.

The gene calls are TRBV6-6 and TRBJ1-4, with D hard to call. Deletions cut 4 bases from V and 0 bases from J, with 12 bases between. Germline V lookup: CDR1 MNHNY, CDR2 SVGAGI (reference sequence). The CDR3 loop spans 16 amino acids. CDR3 loop: CASSSQYTSTNEKLFF. For the CDR3, the DNA is TGTGCCAGCAGTTCCCAGTACACCTCAACTAATGAAAAACTGTTTTTT.

The chain couples TRBV5-6 to TRBJ2-5; D unresolved. The CDR3 extends over 13 amino acids. Trimming stripped 2 bases from V and 1 base from J, with 6 bases between. Germline CDR1 reads SGHDT; CDR2 reads YYEEEE. In DNA form, the CDR3 reads TGTGCCAGCAGCTTAACAACCCAAGAGACCCAGTACTTC. Translated: CASSLTTQETQYF.